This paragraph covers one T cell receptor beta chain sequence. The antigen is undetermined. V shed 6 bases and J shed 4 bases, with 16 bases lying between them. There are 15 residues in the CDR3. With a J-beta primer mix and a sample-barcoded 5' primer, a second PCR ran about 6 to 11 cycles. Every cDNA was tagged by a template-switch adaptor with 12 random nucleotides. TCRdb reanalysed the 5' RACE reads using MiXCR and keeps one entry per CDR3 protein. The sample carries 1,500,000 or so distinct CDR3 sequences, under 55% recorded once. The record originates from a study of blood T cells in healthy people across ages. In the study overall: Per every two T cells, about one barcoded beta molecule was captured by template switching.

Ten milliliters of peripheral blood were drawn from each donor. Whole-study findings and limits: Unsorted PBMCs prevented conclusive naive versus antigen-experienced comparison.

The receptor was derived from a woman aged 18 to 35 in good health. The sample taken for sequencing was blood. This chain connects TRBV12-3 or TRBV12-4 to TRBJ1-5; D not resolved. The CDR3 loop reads CASRDSAGENQPQHF. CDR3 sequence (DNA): TGTGCCAGCAGGGATAGCGCCGGTGAAAATCAGCCCCAGCATTTT.